These 25 T cell receptor beta chains share one sample of origin, sequenced in a study of blood T cell repertoires in COVID-19. The data were produced by immunoSEQ multiplex PCR, yet TCRdb's version contains in-frame clones alone and is incomplete. This sample has about 480,000 clones; around 89% occur once, and the top ten carry roughly 4%. Material for sequencing was peripheral blood. The origin of the receptors is a woman in her 30s with acute or convalescent COVID-19.

V usage is TRBV7-8 and J usage is TRBJ2-3; 10 bases line up with TRBD2. CDR1 is SGHVS and CDR2 is FQNEAQ in the germline V gene. Trimming cost V 4 bases and J 10 bases; bases outside gene matches: 8. The CDR3 has 14 residues. The CDR3 nucleotides read TGTGCCAGCAGCTCTCTAGCGGGGGACATCGCGCAGTATTTT. This codes for CASSSLAGDIAQYF.

The J gene is TRBJ1-3, the V gene TRBV5-6; TRBD1 might be the D (5 bases). The V gene's germline CDR1 is SGHDT and CDR2 YYEEEE. CDR3 length equals 15 residues. Trimming took 4 bases from V and 1 from J, leaving 12 bases between them. The CDR3 DNA is TGTGCCAGCAGCGAGAGCCCAGGGTCTGGAAACACCATATATTTT. It translates to CASSESPGSGNTIYF.

This clone was recorded once. The chain couples TRBV2 to TRBJ1-6; D perhaps matches TRBD1 (6 bases). Germline V gene lookup returns CDR1 SNHLY and CDR2 FYNNEI. The CDR3 covers 14 residues. V was clipped by 4 bases and J by 6 bases, with 10 bases between them. The chain's CDR3 is CASSVWTVNSPLHF. Here the CDR3 DNA reads TGTGCCAGCAGTGTTTGGACAGTTAATTCACCCCTCCACTTT.

The chain recombines TRBV18 with TRBJ2-5; the D gene is possibly TRBD1 (7 bases). CDR3 length: 16 amino acids. Trimming removed 0 bases at V and 5 bases at J, with 16 bases between. Germline CDR1 KGHSH, CDR2 LQKENI. CDR3 amino acids: CASSPPEGALAETQYF. DNA of the CDR3: TGTGCCAGCTCACCACCGGAGGGGGCGTTGGCCGAGACCCAGTACTTC.

This clone has just one count. The chain carries TRBV12-5 and TRBJ2-5; TRBD2 matches at 11 bases. Germline assignment: CDR1 LGHNT and CDR2 FRNRAP. V was pared by 3 bases and J by 5 bases, with 17 bases of the junction left unmatched. The CDR3 runs 19 residues. CDR3 sequence: CASGFRGANSGGAGETQYF. The DNA of the CDR3 is TGTGCTAGTGGTTTTCGGGGCGCGAATAGCGGGGGGGCCGGGGAGACCCAGTACTTC.

This clone was counted once. This chain links TRBV15 with TRBJ1-1, with 9 bases identical to TRBD1. The CDR3 extends over 16 amino acids. Per germline, CDR1 LNHNV and CDR2 YYDKDF (reference sequence). V dropped 0 bases and J dropped 3; count of bases not matched to a gene: 5. Written as DNA, the CDR3 is TGTGCCACCAGCAGAGAGAACCGGGACAGGGACACTGAAGCTTTCTTT. This encodes CATSRENRDRDTEAFF. The full variable domain, rest sourced from reference TRBV15 and TRBJ1-1, is DAMVIQNPRYQVTQFGKPVTLSCSQTLNHNVMYWYQQKSSQAPKLLFHYYDKDFNNEADTPDNFQSRRPNTSFCFLDIRSPGLGDTAMYLCATSRENRDRDTEAFFGQGTRLTVV.

The rearrangement uses TRBV7-3 and TRBJ2-5; 9 positions agree with TRBD2. This CDR3 is 15 amino acids long. Germline-derived CDR1 and CDR2 are SGHTA and FQGTGA. V was clipped by 2 bases and J by 5 bases; unmatched bases: 6. CDR3 sequence reads: CASSLERGARETQYF. Here the CDR3 DNA reads TGTGCCAGCAGCTTAGAGCGGGGGGCTCGGGAGACCCAGTACTTC.

The gene calls are TRBV7-9 and TRBJ2-5; maybe TRBD2 (6 bases). V gave up 6 bases and J gave up 4 bases, with 15 bases separating them. The CDR3 runs 14 residues. Germline CDR1 and CDR2: SEHNR and FQNEAQ (reference sequence). Written as DNA, the CDR3 is TGTGCCAGCAGTTACATCCGGGGGTCAGAGACCCAGTACTTC. It specifies CASSYIRGSETQYF.

In DNA, the CDR3 is TGTGCCAGCAGTTCGGCGGGGGGTCAGCCTGCGCCGTACGAGCAGTACTTC. Amino acid sequence: CASSSAGGQPAPYEQYF. The V and J genes are TRBV6-2 or TRBV6-3 and TRBJ2-7, with 8 nucleotides matching TRBD2. The CDR3 covers 17 residues. Germline V CDR1 and CDR2: MNHEY, SVGEGT. Germline trimming cut 4 bases from V and 4 bases from J; bases unmatched to any gene: 15.

The chain employs TRBV2 and TRBJ2-6, with 8 bases aligning to TRBD1. Per the germline V gene, CDR1 is SNHLY and CDR2 is FYNNEI. CDR3 size: 20 residues. The junction had 13 bases not matched to a gene; V was cut back by 3 bases and J by 0 bases. CDR3 region: CASSEGQAEIFISGANVLTF. CDR3 in DNA: TGTGCCAGCAGTGAGGGACAGGCCGAAATCTTTATCTCTGGGGCCAACGTCCTGACTTTC.

The chain joins TRBV9 to TRBJ2-7; D might be TRBD1 (6 bases). V was pared by 2 bases and J by 4 bases, with 16 bases between. The germline CDR1 and CDR2 sequences are SGDLS and YYNGEE. The CDR3 consists of 15 residues. CDR3 sequence: CASSVSGQSSYEQYF. As DNA, the CDR3 is TGTGCCAGCAGCGTCTCCGGACAGTCTTCATACGAGCAGTACTTC.

This rearrangement joins TRBV7-8 to TRBJ2-1; 8 positions match TRBD1. J lost 9 bases, V lost 5 bases, and 6 bases had no gene match. Germline-derived CDR1 and CDR2 are SGHVS and FQNEAQ. This CDR3 has 13 residues. CDR3 DNA: TGTGCCAGCAGCAGGGGGACAGGTGCTGAGCAGTTCTTC. Translating it yields CASSRGTGAEQFF.

The V call is TRBV29-1, the J call TRBJ1-4; no reliable D call. V gave up 6 bases and J gave up 5 bases, with 4 bases separating them. Germline assignment: CDR1 SQVTM and CDR2 ANQGSEA. The CDR3 totals 10 residues. In nucleotides, the CDR3 is TGCAGCGTCCTCAATGAAAAACTGTTTTTT. As protein: CSVLNEKLFF. Supplemented by reference TRBV29-1 and TRBJ1-4, the full variable domain reads SAVISQKPSRDICQRGTSLTIQCQVDSQVTMMFWYRQQPGQSLTLIATANQGSEATYESGFVIDKFPISRPNLTFSTLTVSNMSPEDSSIYLCSVLNEKLFFGSGTQLSVL.

The chain links TRBV18 to TRBJ1-2; 8 bases agree with TRBD1. The CDR3 is 16 amino acids. Germline V CDR1 and CDR2: KGHSH, LQKENI. V dropped 2 bases and J dropped 2; count of bases not matched to a gene: 7. CDR3 DNA sequence: TGTGCCAGCTCACCAGGCTTGACAGGGGTGAACTATGGCTACACCTTC. It translates to CASSPGLTGVNYGYTF.

V and J are TRBV6-5 and TRBJ2-7; 13 nucleotides line up with TRBD2. This CDR3 comprises 15 residues. The germline V gene has CDR1 MNHEY and CDR2 SVGAGI. Unmatched junction bases numbered 5, after V lost 2 bases and J lost 7 bases. In DNA, the CDR3 is TGTGCCAGCAGTTACACCGGACTAGCGGGGGATGAGCAGTACTTC. It codes for CASSYTGLAGDEQYF.

The chain employs TRBV30 and TRBJ2-7, with TRBD1 matching over 9 bases. The CDR3 length is 13 residues. The V segment lost 8 bases and the J segment 3 bases; nucleotides outside the gene matches: 8. Germline values: CDR1 GTSNPN, CDR2 SVGIG (reference sequence). DNA of the CDR3: TGTGCCCGAGGCGGGACAGGGAACTACGAGCAGTACTTC. This sequence encodes CARGGTGNYEQYF.

The CDR3 DNA follows: TGTGCCAGCAGTGGCAGACTAGCGGGGGTTAATGAGCAGTTCTTC. The encoded protein is CASSGRLAGVNEQFF. V usage is TRBV2 and J usage is TRBJ2-1, with 12 nucleotides matching TRBD2. This CDR3 spans 15 amino acids. Losses at the gene ends were 4 bases for V and 7 bases for J; bases not matched to a gene: 5. Germline CDR1 SNHLY, CDR2 FYNNEI.

The rearrangement uses TRBV10-2 and TRBJ1-1; D is unresolved. Trimming removed 1 base from V and 11 bases from J, with 17 bases in between. This CDR3 is 14 amino acids long. In germline, CDR1 is WSHSY, CDR2 SAAADI. CDR3: CASSEYGDTRRAFF. The CDR3 nucleotides are TGCGCCAGCAGTGAGTATGGAGACACACGGAGGGCTTTCTTT.

The chain employs TRBV29-1 and TRBJ2-2; D perhaps matches TRBD1 (6 bases). Between the trimmed V and J ends, which lost 6 bases and 1 base, there was a span of 12 bases. The CDR3 runs to 14 residues. Germline CDR1 is SQVTM and CDR2 is ANQGSEA. In DNA, the CDR3 is TGCAGCGTACGTGACAGGAGGAACACCGGGGAGCTGTTTTTT. Translating it yields CSVRDRRNTGELFF.

V usage is TRBV10-3 and J usage is TRBJ1-2; 7 nucleotides align to TRBD1. With 7 bases clipped from V and 7 bases from J, the junction kept 9 bases outside the gene matches. CDR3 length equals 13 residues. Per germline, CDR1 ENHRY and CDR2 SYGVKD. The CDR3 DNA reads TGTGCCATCAACCCTATTCAGGGGGTTGGCTACACCTTC. It encodes CAINPIQGVGYTF.

A word on this clone: Other DNA sequences in this sample translate to the same CDR3. This chain links TRBV5-1 with TRBJ2-7; 7 nucleotides agree with TRBD2. The V gene end was trimmed by 0 bases and the J gene end by 3 bases; junction bases not matched to a gene: 3. Germline values: CDR1 SGHRS, CDR2 YFSETQ. The CDR3 length is 14 residues. The CDR3: CASSLVGGSYEQYF. The CDR3 nucleotides read TGCGCCAGCAGCTTGGTGGGGGGGAGCTACGAGCAGTACTTC.

The chain recombines TRBV7-9 with TRBJ1-3; no reliable D call. The CDR3 is made up of 15 amino acids. Germline loops: CDR1 SEHNR, CDR2 FQNEAQ (reference sequence). Trimming cost V 3 bases and J 0 bases, with 9 bases left between them. The CDR3 is CASSFVTVSGNTIYF. CDR3 DNA: TGTGCCAGCAGCTTTGTCACAGTCTCTGGAAACACCATATATTTT.

This clone was picked up a small number of times. The V gene is TRBV19, the J gene TRBJ1-5; 8 positions match TRBD1. With 4 bases clipped from V and 6 bases from J, the junction kept 2 bases outside the gene matches. This CDR3 contains 13 residues. Germline values: CDR1 LNHDA, CDR2 SQIVND (reference sequence). The CDR3 DNA follows: TGTGCCAGTAGTAACGGACAGGGTCAGCCCCAGCATTTT. This gives the protein CASSNGQGQPQHF.

The chain employs TRBV18 and TRBJ2-2; 8 bases line up with TRBD1. After removal of 2 bases from V and 4 bases from J, the junction contained 6 bases not matched to a gene. The length of the CDR3 is 16 residues. Per germline, CDR1 KGHSH and CDR2 LQKENI. The CDR3 DNA follows: TGTGCCAGCTCACCAGGACAGGGTCGGAGCACCGGGGAGCTGTTTTTT. Translation gives CASSPGQGRSTGELFF.

This chain uses TRBV18 with TRBJ1-3; D is uncertain. Germline V CDR1 and CDR2: KGHSH, LQKENI. V was clipped by 3 bases and J by 1 base, with 10 bases between them. The CDR3 runs 15 residues. The CDR3 nucleotides are TGTGCCAGCTCACCCTGGGAGTATTCTGGAAACACCATATATTTT. Its protein is CASSPWEYSGNTIYF.